This TCR beta chain originates from a study of blood T cell repertoires in COVID-19. Study-level background: Both acute and convalescent COVID-19 samples were obtained from the United States, Italy and Spain.

Only in-frame clones appear in the TCRdb table, and some are missing; sequencing was by immunoSEQ multiplex PCR. The data contain about 80,000 clones, approximately 80% of them singletons. This CDR3 is built from 15 residues. With V trimmed by 2 bases and J by 0 bases, 1 base remained unmatched. Germline V CDR1 and CDR2: MNHEY, SVGEGT. Sequencing used peripheral blood. The chain links TRBV6-2 or TRBV6-3 to TRBJ1-5; 7 nucleotides match TRBD1. This sequence originates from an elderly woman with acute or convalescent COVID-19. CDR3 sequence: CASSYTGASNQPQHF. CDR3 nucleotide sequence: TGTGCCAGCAGTTACACAGGGGCTAGCAATCAGCCCCAGCATTTT.